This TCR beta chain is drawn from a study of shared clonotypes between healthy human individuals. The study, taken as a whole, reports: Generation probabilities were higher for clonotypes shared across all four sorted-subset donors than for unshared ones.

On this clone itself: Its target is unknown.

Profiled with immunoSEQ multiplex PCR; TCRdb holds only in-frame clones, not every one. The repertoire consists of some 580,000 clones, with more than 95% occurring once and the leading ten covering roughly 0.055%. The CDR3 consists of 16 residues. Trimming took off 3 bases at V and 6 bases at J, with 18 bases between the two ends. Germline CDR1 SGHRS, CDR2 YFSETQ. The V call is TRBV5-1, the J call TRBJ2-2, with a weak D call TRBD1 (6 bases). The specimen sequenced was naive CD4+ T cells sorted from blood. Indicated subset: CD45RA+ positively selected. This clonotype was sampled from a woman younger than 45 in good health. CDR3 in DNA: TGCGCCAGCAGCTCCAGGGGTATTGGCTTACCCGGGGAGCTGTTTTTT. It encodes CASSSRGIGLPGELFF.